This T cell receptor (beta chain) was observed in a study of T-cell memory formation after mild COVID-19. Study details: TCR clusters largely stayed donor specific. The study's findings and limits: Memory sampled before infection contained some responding clones, suggesting cross-reactive memory joined. Most CD4+ clones that shrank were in CM and EM, while CD8+ ones turned up in EMRA.

This CDR3 has 14 residues. CDR1 is KGHDR and CDR2 is SFDVKD in the germline V gene. The germline V and J ends were trimmed by 3 bases and 0 bases, with 5 bases remaining between them. TCRdb used MiXCR to reprocess the 5' RACE reads, holding one entry per CDR3 protein. The sample records about 390,000 distinct CDR3 sequences, approximately 15% being singletons. This clonotype was seen more than once but under ten times. The antigen remains undetermined. The chain recombines TRBV24-1 with TRBJ1-3; D unresolved. Sequencing used PBMCs or a T cell subset sorted from them (not recorded which). The TCR originated in a man in his late teens or twenties who had mild COVID-19 (a few samples of this study predate the infection). Cell type and time point are not known. The CDR3 bases are TGTGCCACCAGTGATAACAACTCTGGAAACACCATATATTTT. Translated: CATSDNNSGNTIYF.